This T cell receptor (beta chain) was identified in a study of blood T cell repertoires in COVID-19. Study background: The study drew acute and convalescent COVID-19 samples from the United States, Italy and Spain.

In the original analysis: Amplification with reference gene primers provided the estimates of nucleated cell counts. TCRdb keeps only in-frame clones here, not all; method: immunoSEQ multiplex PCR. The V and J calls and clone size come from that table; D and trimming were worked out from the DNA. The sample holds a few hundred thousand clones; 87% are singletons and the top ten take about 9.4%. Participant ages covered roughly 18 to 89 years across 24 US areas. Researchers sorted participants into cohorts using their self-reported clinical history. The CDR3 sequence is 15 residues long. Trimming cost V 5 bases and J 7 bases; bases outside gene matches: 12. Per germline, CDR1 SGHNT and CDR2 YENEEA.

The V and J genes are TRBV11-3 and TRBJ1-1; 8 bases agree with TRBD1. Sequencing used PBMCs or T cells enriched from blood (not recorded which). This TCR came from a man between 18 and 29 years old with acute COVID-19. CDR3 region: CASSIWTGRRFEAFF. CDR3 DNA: TGTGCCAGCAGCATCTGGACAGGGCGTCGATTTGAAGCTTTCTTT.